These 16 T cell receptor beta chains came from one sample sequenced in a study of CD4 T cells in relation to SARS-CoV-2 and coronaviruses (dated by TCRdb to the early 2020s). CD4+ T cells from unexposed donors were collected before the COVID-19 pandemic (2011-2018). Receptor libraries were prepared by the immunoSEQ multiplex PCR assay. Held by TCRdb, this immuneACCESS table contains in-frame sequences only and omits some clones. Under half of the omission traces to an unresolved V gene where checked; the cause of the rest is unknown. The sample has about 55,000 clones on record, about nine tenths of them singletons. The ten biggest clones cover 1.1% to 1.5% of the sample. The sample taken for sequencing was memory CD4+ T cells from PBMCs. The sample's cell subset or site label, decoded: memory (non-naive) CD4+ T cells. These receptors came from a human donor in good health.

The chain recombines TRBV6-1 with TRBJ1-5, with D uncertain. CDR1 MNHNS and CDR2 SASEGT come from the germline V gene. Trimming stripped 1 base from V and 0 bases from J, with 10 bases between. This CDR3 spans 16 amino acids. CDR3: CASSEGESYSNQPQHF. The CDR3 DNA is TGTGCCAGCAGTGAAGGGGAGAGCTATAGCAATCAGCCCCAGCATTTT.

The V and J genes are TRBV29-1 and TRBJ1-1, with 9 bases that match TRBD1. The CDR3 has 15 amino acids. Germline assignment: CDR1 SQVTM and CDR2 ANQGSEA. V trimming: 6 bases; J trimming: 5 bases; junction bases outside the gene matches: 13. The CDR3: CSVVRDRVLRTEAFF. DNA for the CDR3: TGCAGCGTCGTCCGGGACAGGGTTTTAAGGACTGAAGCTTTCTTT.

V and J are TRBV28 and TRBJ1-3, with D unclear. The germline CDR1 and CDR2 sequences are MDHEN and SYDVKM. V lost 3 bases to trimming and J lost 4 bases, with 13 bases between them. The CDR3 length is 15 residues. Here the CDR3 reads CASSLGMSSGNTIYF. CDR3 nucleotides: TGTGCCAGCAGTTTGGGCATGAGTTCAGGAAACACCATATATTTT.

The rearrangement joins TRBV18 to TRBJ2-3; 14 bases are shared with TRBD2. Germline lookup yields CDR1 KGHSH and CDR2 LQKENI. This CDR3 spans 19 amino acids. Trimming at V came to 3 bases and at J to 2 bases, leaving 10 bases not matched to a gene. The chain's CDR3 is CASSPRRLAGGTTTDTQYF. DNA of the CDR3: TGTGCCAGCTCACCGCGTAGACTAGCGGGAGGGACGACCACAGATACGCAGTATTTT.

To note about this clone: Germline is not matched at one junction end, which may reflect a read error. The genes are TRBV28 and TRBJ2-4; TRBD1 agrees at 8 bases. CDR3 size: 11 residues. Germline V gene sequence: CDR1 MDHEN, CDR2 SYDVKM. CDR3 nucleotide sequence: TGTGCCAGCAGTTCCGGACAGGGCGCAGACTTC. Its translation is CASSSGQGADF.

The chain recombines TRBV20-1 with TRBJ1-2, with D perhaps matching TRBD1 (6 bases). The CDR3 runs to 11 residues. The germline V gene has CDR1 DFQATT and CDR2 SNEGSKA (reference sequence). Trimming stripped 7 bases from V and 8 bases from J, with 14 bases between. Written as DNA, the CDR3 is TGCAGTGTTCGGACAGCCCTAGGCTACACCTTC. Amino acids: CSVRTALGYTF.

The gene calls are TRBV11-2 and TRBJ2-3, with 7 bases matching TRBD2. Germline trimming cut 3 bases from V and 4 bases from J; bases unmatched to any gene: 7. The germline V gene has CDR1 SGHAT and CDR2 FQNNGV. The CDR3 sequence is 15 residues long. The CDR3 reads CASSLGGSSPDTQYF. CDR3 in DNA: TGTGCCAGCAGCTTGGGCGGGAGCTCCCCAGATACGCAGTATTTT.

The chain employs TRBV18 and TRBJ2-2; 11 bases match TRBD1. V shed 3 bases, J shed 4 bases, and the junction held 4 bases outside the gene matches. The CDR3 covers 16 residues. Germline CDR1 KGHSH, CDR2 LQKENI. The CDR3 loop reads CASSPDRGPRTGELFF. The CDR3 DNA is TGTGCCAGCTCACCGGACAGGGGGCCGCGCACCGGGGAGCTGTTTTTT.

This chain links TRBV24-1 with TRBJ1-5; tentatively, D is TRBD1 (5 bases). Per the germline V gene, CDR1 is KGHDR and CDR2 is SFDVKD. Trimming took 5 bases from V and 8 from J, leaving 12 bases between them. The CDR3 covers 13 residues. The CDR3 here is CATSAWGGEPQHF. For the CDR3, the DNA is TGTGCCACCAGTGCCTGGGGGGGGGAGCCCCAGCATTTT.

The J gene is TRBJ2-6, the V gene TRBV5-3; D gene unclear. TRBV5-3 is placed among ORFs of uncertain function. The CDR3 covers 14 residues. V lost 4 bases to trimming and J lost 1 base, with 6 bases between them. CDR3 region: CARSTVSGANVLTF. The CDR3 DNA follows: TGTGCCAGAAGCACGGTGTCTGGGGCCAACGTCCTGACTTTC.

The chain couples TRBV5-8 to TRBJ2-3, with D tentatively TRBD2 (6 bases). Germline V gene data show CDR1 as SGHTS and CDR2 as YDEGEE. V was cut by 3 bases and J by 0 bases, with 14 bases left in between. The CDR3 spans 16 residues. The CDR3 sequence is CASSSGDRTSTDTQYF. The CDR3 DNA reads TGTGCCAGCAGCTCGGGGGACCGGACTAGCACAGATACGCAGTATTTT.

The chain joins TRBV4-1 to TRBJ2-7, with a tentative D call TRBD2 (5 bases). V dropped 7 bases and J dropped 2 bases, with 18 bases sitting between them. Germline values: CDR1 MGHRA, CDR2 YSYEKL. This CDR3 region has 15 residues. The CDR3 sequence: CASNPTPGLPYEQYF. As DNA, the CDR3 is TGCGCCAGCAACCCAACCCCCGGACTGCCCTACGAGCAGTACTTC.

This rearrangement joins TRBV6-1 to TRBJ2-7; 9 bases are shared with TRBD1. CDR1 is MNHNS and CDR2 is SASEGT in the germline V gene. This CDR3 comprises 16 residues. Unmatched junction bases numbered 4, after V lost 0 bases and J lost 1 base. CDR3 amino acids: CASSEAVQGASYEQYF. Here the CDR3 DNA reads TGTGCCAGCAGTGAAGCGGTACAGGGGGCGTCCTACGAGCAGTACTTC.

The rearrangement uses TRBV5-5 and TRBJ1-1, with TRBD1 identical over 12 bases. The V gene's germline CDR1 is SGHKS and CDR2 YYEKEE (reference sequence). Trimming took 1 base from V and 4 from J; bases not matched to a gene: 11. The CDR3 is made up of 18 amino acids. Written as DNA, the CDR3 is TGTGCCAGCAGCTTGATTATCGGGACAGGGGGCCGCGCCACTGAAGCTTTCTTT. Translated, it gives CASSLIIGTGGRATEAFF.

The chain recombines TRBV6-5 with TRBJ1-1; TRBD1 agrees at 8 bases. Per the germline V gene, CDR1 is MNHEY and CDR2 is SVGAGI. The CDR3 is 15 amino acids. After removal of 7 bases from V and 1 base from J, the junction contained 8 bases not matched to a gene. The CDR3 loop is CASIRDQGANTEAFF. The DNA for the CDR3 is TGTGCCAGCATTCGCGATCAGGGGGCGAACACTGAAGCTTTCTTT.

This chain's CDR3 is CSASTRTSGRRRDTQYF. CDR3 coding DNA: TGCAGTGCTAGTACAAGGACTAGCGGGAGGAGGAGGGATACGCAGTATTTT. The chain recombines TRBV20-1 with TRBJ2-3; 14 bases align to TRBD2. Unmatched junction bases numbered 11, after V lost 3 bases and J lost 6 bases. CDR3 length: 17 amino acids. Germline V gene sequence: CDR1 DFQATT, CDR2 SNEGSKA (reference sequence).